This entry features one T cell receptor (beta chain) sequence. Its antigen is undetermined. This sample was included in a study of cytomegalovirus exposure and HLA in healthy donors. Germline V gives CDR1 MDHEN, CDR2 SYDVKM. The CDR3 sequence is 16 residues long. The V gene end was trimmed by 7 bases and the J gene end by 4 bases; junction bases not matched to a gene: 12. A multiplex PCR was run with 60 Vbeta primers and 13 Jbeta primers. The method was immunoSEQ multiplex PCR; TCRdb's version includes in-frame clones alone and lacks a portion of them. The sample has approximately 160,000 clones; around 80% are singletons. General study points: Presence/absence analyses supposed approximately even sequencing depth among donors. CMV serostatus stood as the only immune exposure information on hand.

V usage is TRBV28 and J usage is TRBJ2-5; 10 positions match TRBD1. This receptor was identified in a woman between 25 and 40 years old in good health and CMV-seropositive. The sequenced material came from PBMCs. The CDR3 region has the DNA TGTGCCAGCAAAACAGACAGGGGGCTCGATAGAGAGACCCAGTACTTC. The encoded protein is CASKTDRGLDRETQYF.